These 17 T cell receptor beta chains were sequenced from one sample in a study of blood T cell repertoires in COVID-19. Using immunoSEQ multiplex PCR, the repertoire was profiled, and TCRdb retains in-frame clones only, with some absent. This sample yields 200,000 to 250,000 clones, of which approximately 86% are seen a single time; approximately 2.9% belongs to the top ten. The specimen was peripheral blood. The source of these receptors is a man aged 60 to 75 with acute or convalescent COVID-19.

V gene TRBV3-1 (or the pseudogene TRBV3-2) combines with J gene TRBJ1-6; possibly TRBD1 for D (6 bases). The CDR3 is 15 amino acids. Trimming took off 4 bases at V and 7 bases at J, with 14 bases between the two ends. CDR1 and CDR2 from the germline V gene are LGHDT and YNNKEL (reference sequence). CDR3 DNA sequence: TGTGCCAGCAGCCCGAGGAGGGGGGGGAATTCACCCCTCCACTTT. Translating it yields CASSPRRGGNSPLHF.

The rearrangement uses TRBV7-9 and TRBJ1-2; 9 bases match TRBD1. CDR3 size: 14 residues. Germline trimming cut 5 bases from V and 7 bases from J; bases unmatched to any gene: 8. From germline, CDR1 is SEHNR and CDR2 FQNEAQ (reference sequence). The CDR3 DNA sequence: TGTGCCAGCAGCAAAGGGACAGGGACGTTTGGCTACACCTTC. Protein product: CASSKGTGTFGYTF.

This sequence joins TRBV7-2 and TRBJ1-1; D is unresolved. V lost 10 bases to trimming and J lost 1 base, with 13 bases between them. The CDR3 loop spans 13 amino acids. Germline V gene data show CDR1 as SGHTA and CDR2 as FQGNSA. The CDR3 DNA reads TGTGCCAACTCCCGGGTGGAGAACACTGAAGCTTTCTTT. This encodes CANSRVENTEAFF.

V and J are TRBV24-1 and TRBJ2-7; 9 bases fit TRBD1. V gave up 4 bases and J gave up 2 bases; unmatched junction bases: 8. Germline V gives CDR1 KGHDR, CDR2 SFDVKD. The CDR3 covers 16 residues. The CDR3 reads CATSEPTGQGAYEQYF. CDR3 DNA: TGTGCCACCAGTGAGCCAACGGGACAGGGTGCCTACGAGCAGTACTTC.

The chain employs TRBV7-3 and TRBJ2-1; 9 bases fit TRBD1. The CDR3 has 20 residues. The V segment lost 3 bases and the J segment 2 bases; nucleotides outside the gene matches: 17. Germline-derived CDR1 and CDR2 are SGHTA and FQGTGA. The CDR3 protein is CASSFIRTGAKGLTYNEQFF. The CDR3 DNA reads as TGTGCCAGCAGCTTTATAAGGACAGGGGCTAAGGGGCTTACCTACAATGAGCAGTTCTTC. Combining the CDR3 with reference TRBV7-3 and TRBJ2-1 gives the whole variable domain GAGVSQTPSNKVTEKGKYVELRCDPISGHTALYWYRQSLGQGPEFLIYFQGTGAADDSGLPNDRFFAVRPEGSVSTLKIQRTERGDSAVYLCASSFIRTGAKGLTYNEQFFGPGTRLTVL.

The rearrangement uses TRBV13 and TRBJ2-7; D may be TRBD2 (5 bases). Trimming took 1 base from V and 7 from J, leaving 5 bases between them. The V gene's germline CDR1 is PRHDT and CDR2 FYEKMQ (reference sequence). The CDR3 sequence is 11 residues long. CDR3 residues: CASSLAGEQYF. The CDR3 DNA follows: TGTGCCAGCAGCTTAGCGGGAGAGCAGTACTTC.

The V call is TRBV19, the J call TRBJ1-2, with D possibly being TRBD1 (5 bases). V was trimmed by 7 bases and J by 0 bases, leaving 12 bases between them. The CDR3 extends over 14 amino acids. Germline V lookup: CDR1 LNHDA, CDR2 SQIVND (reference sequence). CDR3 sequence (DNA): TGTGCCAGTACCGGGTTAGGGGCTAACTATGGCTACACCTTC. This codes for CASTGLGANYGYTF.

This clone appeared many times. V gene TRBV2 combines with J gene TRBJ2-7; 7 positions match TRBD2. Losses at the gene ends were 2 bases for V and 3 bases for J; bases not matched to a gene: 7. Germline assignment: CDR1 SNHLY and CDR2 FYNNEI. The CDR3 is made up of 15 amino acids. CDR3 sequence reads: CASSESPSGIYEQYF. For the CDR3, the DNA is TGTGCCAGCAGTGAATCCCCTAGCGGCATCTACGAGCAGTACTTC.

V is TRBV2 and J is TRBJ2-7; 11 nucleotides align to TRBD2. The CDR3 extends over 15 amino acids. J gave up 2 bases and V 8 bases, and 8 bases lay outside the gene matches. Germline lookup yields CDR1 SNHLY and CDR2 FYNNEI. The CDR3 nucleotides read TGTGCCAGCGGGCTAGCGGGGGGTCCGGCCTACGAGCAGTACTTC. It specifies CASGLAGGPAYEQYF.

V usage is TRBV27 and J usage is TRBJ1-2, with TRBD1 matching 7 bases. CDR3 length: 15 residues. V lost 4 bases to trimming and J lost 1 base; unmatched junction nucleotides: 6. The germline gives CDR1 MNHEY, CDR2 SMNVEV (reference sequence). CDR3 DNA: TGTGCCAGCAGTTCCTGGGACAGAAGTAACTATGGCTACACCTTC. This gives the protein CASSSWDRSNYGYTF.

This chain connects TRBV18 to TRBJ1-5, with TRBD1 matching 9 bases. The CDR3 has 14 residues. Germline CDR1 reads KGHSH; CDR2 reads LQKENI. The V and J ends lost 4 bases and 3 bases, in that order; junction bases with no gene match: 1. Here the CDR3 reads CASSRQGVNQPQHF. CDR3 coding DNA: TGTGCCAGCTCACGACAGGGGGTCAATCAGCCCCAGCATTTT. Together with reference TRBV18 and TRBJ1-5, the CDR3 gives the full variable domain: NAGVMQNPRHLVRRRGQEARLRCSPMKGHSHVYWYRQLPEEGLKFMVYLQKENIIDESGMPKERFSAEFPKEGPSILRIQQVVRGDSAAYFCASSRQGVNQPQHFGDGTRLSIL.

The V gene is TRBV6-2 or TRBV6-3, the J gene TRBJ2-1, with a weak D call TRBD2 (6 bases). The CDR3 covers 14 residues. Trimming removed 5 bases from V and 5 bases from J, with 13 bases in between. CDR1 is MNHEY, CDR2 SVGEGT, per germline. CDR3 DNA: TGTGCCAGCAGTCTTAGCGGATTAAACAATGAGCAGTTCTTC. It translates to CASSLSGLNNEQFF.

This chain joins TRBV6-6 and TRBJ2-5; D is ambiguous. Trimming shortened V by 8 bases and J by 5 bases, and 15 bases separated the two germline ends. Germline assignment: CDR1 MNHNY and CDR2 SVGAGI (reference sequence). The CDR3 length is 13 residues. The CDR3 sequence: CASGPRGWETQYF. The CDR3 DNA is TGTGCCAGCGGCCCGCGCGGCTGGGAGACCCAGTACTTC.

The chain is built from TRBV2 and TRBJ1-1, with D possibly being TRBD1 (5 bases). This CDR3 has 15 amino acids. Trimming left V 3 bases short and J 2 bases short, with 13 bases between. CDR1 SNHLY and CDR2 FYNNEI come from the germline V gene. CDR3 in amino acids: CASSDNLGGNTEAFF. CDR3 DNA: TGTGCCAGCAGTGACAATTTGGGGGGTAACACTGAAGCTTTCTTT.

V and J are TRBV5-6 and TRBJ2-6; D is possibly TRBD2 (6 bases). V shed 9 bases and J shed 0 bases, with 19 bases lying between them. The CDR3 totals 17 residues. CDR1 SGHDT and CDR2 YYEEEE come from the germline V gene. The CDR3 reads CATQRREALSGANVLTF. The CDR3 region has the DNA TGTGCCACTCAACGAAGGGAGGCTCTCTCTGGGGCCAACGTCCTGACTTTC.

The J gene is TRBJ1-5, the V gene TRBV6-5; D is uncertain. Between the trimmed V and J ends, which lost 6 bases and 9 bases, there was a span of 18 bases. From germline, CDR1 is MNHEY and CDR2 SVGAGI. The CDR3 runs 14 residues. The CDR3 bases are TGTGCCAGCAGCATGACACATCCGCAAGGGCCCCAGCATTTT. Residues: CASSMTHPQGPQHF.

The CDR3 loop is CASSLALGQGNSPLHF. The CDR3 bases are TGTGCCAGCAGCTTGGCTCTGGGGCAGGGGAATTCACCCCTCCACTTT. The V gene is TRBV5-6, the J gene TRBJ1-6; D possibly corresponds to TRBD1 (6 bases). Per germline, CDR1 SGHDT and CDR2 YYEEEE. This CDR3 spans 16 amino acids. The germline V and J ends were trimmed by 0 bases and 7 bases, with 14 bases remaining between them.